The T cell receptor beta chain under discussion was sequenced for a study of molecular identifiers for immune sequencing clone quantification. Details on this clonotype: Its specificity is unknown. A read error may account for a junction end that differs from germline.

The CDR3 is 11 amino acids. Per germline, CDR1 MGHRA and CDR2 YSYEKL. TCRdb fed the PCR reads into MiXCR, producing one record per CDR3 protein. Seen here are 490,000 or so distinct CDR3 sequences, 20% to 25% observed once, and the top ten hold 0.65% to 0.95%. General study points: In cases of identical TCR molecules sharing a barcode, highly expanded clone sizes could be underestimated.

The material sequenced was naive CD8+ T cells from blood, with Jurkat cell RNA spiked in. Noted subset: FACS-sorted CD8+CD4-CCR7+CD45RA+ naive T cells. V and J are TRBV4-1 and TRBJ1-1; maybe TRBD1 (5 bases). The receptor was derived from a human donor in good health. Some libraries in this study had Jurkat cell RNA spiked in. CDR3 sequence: CASSPGTEDFF. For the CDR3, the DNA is TGCGCCAGCAGTCCGGGGACTGAAGATTTCTTT.